This T cell receptor (beta chain) was identified in a study of T cells in localized non-small cell lung cancer. Study-level points and caveats: Investigators sequenced only a single tumor region, leaving heterogeneity possible.

Libraries were prepared by immunoSEQ multiplex PCR; TCRdb keeps only in-frame clonotypes and omits some of them. The data hold roughly 35,000 clones, with 92% observed a single time. Looked up from germline, CDR1 is LNHDA and CDR2 is SQIVND (reference sequence). Losses at the gene ends were 6 bases for V and 5 bases for J; bases not matched to a gene: 4. This CDR3 comprises 13 residues. Of note for this clone: Its antigen is unidentified.

Sample: peripheral blood, taken before any cancer treatment. The genes are TRBV19 and TRBJ1-5; 7 nucleotides align to TRBD1. The clonotype comes from a female donor of 60 years or more with stage I lung adenocarcinoma. CDR3 amino acids: CASRGTDYQPQHF. DNA of the CDR3: TGTGCCAGTAGGGGGACAGATTATCAGCCCCAGCATTTT.